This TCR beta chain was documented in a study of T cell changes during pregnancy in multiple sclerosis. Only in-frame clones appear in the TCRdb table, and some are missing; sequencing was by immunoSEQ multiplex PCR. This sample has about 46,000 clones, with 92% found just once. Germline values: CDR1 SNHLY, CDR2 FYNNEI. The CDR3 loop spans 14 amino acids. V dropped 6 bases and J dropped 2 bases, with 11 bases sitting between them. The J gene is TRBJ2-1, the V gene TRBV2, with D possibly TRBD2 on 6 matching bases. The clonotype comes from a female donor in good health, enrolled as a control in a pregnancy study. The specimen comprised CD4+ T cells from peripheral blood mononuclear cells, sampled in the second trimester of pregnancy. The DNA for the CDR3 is TGTGCCAGCAGGCGGGACTCAGCCTACAATGAGCAGTTCTTC. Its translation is CASRRDSAYNEQFF. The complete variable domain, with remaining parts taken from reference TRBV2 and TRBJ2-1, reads EPEVTQTPSHQVTQMGQEVILRCVPISNHLYFYWYRQILGQKVEFLVSFYNNEISEKSEIFDDQFSVERPDGSNFTLKIRSTKLEDSAMYFCASRRDSAYNEQFFGPGTRLTVL.